This entry concerns a single TCR beta chain. Clones were sequenced by immunoSEQ multiplex PCR, and TCRdb holds only the in-frame ones, with some missing. Counted here are tens of thousands of clones, 65% occurring once; the ten biggest clones make up roughly 21%. The source of the sample is a study of cytotoxic CD8 clonotypes in ibrutinib-treated CLL. The CDR3 extends over 14 amino acids. CDR1 is KGHSH and CDR2 is LQKENI in the germline V gene. Deletions cut 3 bases from V and 0 bases from J, with 9 bases between. V is TRBV18 and J is TRBJ2-7; D not resolved. This TCR was sampled from a human donor with chronic lymphocytic leukemia. The sequences come from PBMCs, collected after 24 months of ibrutinib treatment. In DNA, the CDR3 is TGTGCCAGCTCACCGTCAAGGAGCTCCTACGAGCAGTACTTC. Amino acid sequence: CASSPSRSSYEQYF. The full variable domain, completed using reference TRBV18 and TRBJ2-7, is NAGVMQNPRHLVRRRGQEARLRCSPMKGHSHVYWYRQLPEEGLKFMVYLQKENIIDESGMPKERFSAEFPKEGPSILRIQQVVRGDSAAYFCASSPSRSSYEQYFGPGTRLTVT.